These 21 T cell receptor beta chains originate from one sample sequenced in a study of graft-versus-host responses after intestinal transplantation. Method: immunoSEQ multiplex PCR; TCRdb's copy keeps in-frame clones and lacks some. The sample comprises some 10,000 clones, about 95% of which are singletons, and roughly 16% rests with the top ten. The specimen comprised bone marrow, sampled roughly 540 days after intestinal transplantation. The receptors were gathered from a human patient who received an intestinal transplant, so some T cells may come from the graft donor.

The chain uses TRBV7-9 and TRBJ1-1, with a weak D call TRBD1 (5 bases). Trimming left V 0 bases short and J 4 bases short, with 18 bases between. The CDR3 contains 17 residues. Germline CDR1 reads SEHNR; CDR2 reads FQNEAQ (reference sequence). Here the CDR3 DNA reads TGTGCCAGCAGCTTAGCGTTCTCTCGGGGGAGAAGCACTGAAGCTTTCTTT. Translated: CASSLAFSRGRSTEAFF.

The chain links TRBV30 to TRBJ1-1; 8 bases agree with TRBD1. CDR1 GTSNPN and CDR2 SVGIG come from the germline V gene (reference sequence). V shed 5 bases and J 1 base; nucleotides not matched to a gene: 21. CDR3 length: 19 amino acids. The DNA of the CDR3 is TGTGCCTGGGGTACCCGACCCCCCGCGAACAGGGGGAAGAACACTGAAGCTTTCTTT. Translated, it gives CAWGTRPPANRGKNTEAFF.

The rearrangement joins TRBV6-1 to TRBJ2-1; 10 positions match TRBD1. Trimming at V came to 10 bases and at J to 7 bases, leaving 13 bases not matched to a gene. CDR1 MNHNS and CDR2 SASEGT come from the germline V gene. The CDR3 has 15 amino acids. The CDR3 DNA reads TGTGCCACCAGACCCGGGACAGGGGTTGGGAATGAGCAGTTCTTC. Amino acid sequence: CATRPGTGVGNEQFF.

The rearrangement joins TRBV7-2 to TRBJ2-5; D is perhaps TRBD1 or TRBD2 (5 bases each). Matching the DNA end better, TRBJ2-7 makes the J call doubtful. Germline V gene data show CDR1 as SGHTA and CDR2 as FQGNSA. This CDR3 is built from 17 residues. The CDR3 spells CASSSGLATFLTYEQYF. The CDR3 DNA reads as TGTGCCAGCAGCTCAGGGCTAGCAACCTTCTTGACCTACGAGCAGTACTTC.

The gene calls are TRBV29-1 and TRBJ1-1; no clear D gene. V lost 3 bases to trimming and J lost 1 base, with 12 bases between them. Germline-derived CDR1 and CDR2 are SQVTM and ANQGSEA. This CDR3 is 14 amino acids long. The CDR3 here is CSVDLVRTNTEAFF. The CDR3 DNA reads TGCAGCGTTGATCTGGTCAGGACGAACACTGAAGCTTTCTTT.

The chain is built from TRBV19 and TRBJ1-5; D possibly corresponds to TRBD1 (6 bases). The V end was cut by 7 bases, the J end by 4 bases, with 20 bases between. The V gene's germline CDR1 is LNHDA and CDR2 SQIVND (reference sequence). This CDR3 spans 16 amino acids. This CDR3 is CASTFHDRSFNQPQHF. The CDR3 DNA sequence: TGTGCCAGTACCTTCCATGACAGGTCGTTTAATCAGCCCCAGCATTTT. Full variable domain (remainder filled in from reference TRBV19 and TRBJ1-5): DGGITQSPKYLFRKEGQNVTLSCEQNLNHDAMYWYRQDPGQGLRLIYYSQIVNDFQKGDIAEGYSVSREKKESFPLTVTSAQKNPTAFYLCASTFHDRSFNQPQHFGDGTRLSIL.

The J gene is TRBJ2-3, the V gene TRBV14; D gene uncertain. This CDR3 is built from 12 residues. V shed 4 bases and J shed 3 bases, with 5 bases lying between them. The V gene's germline CDR1 is SGHDN and CDR2 FVKESK. The CDR3 DNA reads as TGTGCCAGCAGCCTTTTAACAGATACGCAGTATTTT. It is translated as CASSLLTDTQYF.

The rearrangement joins TRBV5-6 to TRBJ1-5; 10 bases fit TRBD1. Germline loops: CDR1 SGHDT, CDR2 YYEEEE. The junction had 2 bases not matched to a gene; V was cut back by 2 bases and J by 6 bases. The CDR3 extends over 14 amino acids. The chain's CDR3 is CASSFGDRGQPQHF. CDR3 nucleotide sequence: TGTGCCAGCAGCTTCGGGGACAGGGGTCAGCCCCAGCATTTT.

The rearrangement links TRBV30 to TRBJ2-1; weak D call: TRBD2 (6 bases). The germline V gene has CDR1 GTSNPN and CDR2 SVGIG (reference sequence). Deletions cut 0 bases from V and 13 bases from J, with 13 bases between. The length of the CDR3 is 12 residues. The CDR3 bases are TGTGCCTGGAGTGTTGGGACTTCTTCTCAGTTCTTC. Protein product: CAWSVGTSSQFF.

The V and J genes are TRBV19 and TRBJ2-2, with 7 bases lining up with TRBD2. V was pared by 5 bases and J by 5 bases, with 8 bases of the junction left unmatched. The CDR3 sequence is 15 residues long. Germline assignment: CDR1 LNHDA and CDR2 SQIVND (reference sequence). CDR3 region: CASSLYGGGTGELFF. CDR3 DNA sequence: TGTGCCAGTAGTCTTTATGGGGGGGGAACCGGGGAGCTGTTTTTT.

This sequence joins TRBV28 and TRBJ2-7; D may be TRBD1 or TRBD2 (5 bases each). This CDR3 contains 11 residues. Trimming left V 8 bases short and J 2 bases short, with 7 bases between. Per germline, CDR1 MDHEN and CDR2 SYDVKM. The CDR3 here is CASGTPYEQYF. The DNA of the CDR3 is TGTGCCAGCGGGACCCCCTACGAGCAGTACTTC. Full variable domain (remainder filled in from reference TRBV28 and TRBJ2-7): DVKVTQSSRYLVKRTGEKVFLECVQDMDHENMFWYRQDPGLGLRLIYFSYDVKMKEKGDIPEGYSVSREKKERFSLILESASTNQTSMYLCASGTPYEQYFGPGTRLTVT.

V is TRBV19 and J is TRBJ2-7, with D unresolved. V shed 6 bases and J shed 4 bases, with 13 bases lying between them. The CDR3 loop spans 13 amino acids. Germline-derived CDR1 and CDR2 are LNHDA and SQIVND (reference sequence). This chain's CDR3 is CASSPPGVYEQYF. The DNA of the CDR3 is TGTGCCAGTAGCCCACCCGGCGTATACGAGCAGTACTTC.

The chain uses TRBV6-5 and TRBJ2-1; D remains ambiguous. The V gene lost 10 bases and the J gene lost 6 bases, with 10 bases spanning the gap. The CDR3 totals 11 residues. Per germline, CDR1 MNHEY and CDR2 SVGAGI. CDR3 residues: CATTDGNEQFF. The CDR3 DNA sequence: TGTGCCACCACTGACGGCAATGAGCAGTTCTTC.

This chain connects TRBV9 to TRBJ2-5; D remains ambiguous. The CDR3 spans 14 residues. The germline CDR1 and CDR2 sequences are SGDLS and YYNGEE. V was shortened by 0 bases and J by 6 bases, with 12 bases between the two germline ends. CDR3 sequence reads: CASSVAGEEQTQYF. CDR3 nucleotides: TGTGCCAGCAGCGTAGCAGGCGAGGAGCAGACCCAGTACTTC.

The rearrangement uses TRBV7-3 and TRBJ2-6; D is undetermined. CDR3 size: 17 residues. Germline V gene lookup returns CDR1 SGHTA and CDR2 FQGTGA. V lost 4 bases and J lost 4, with 17 bases in between. The CDR3 DNA reads as TGTGCCAGCAGCTCCAGGTCGAGGCCGACGGGGGCCAACGTCCTGACTTTC. As protein: CASSSRSRPTGANVLTF.

V and J are TRBV30 and TRBJ1-2; D possibly corresponds to TRBD1 (5 bases). In germline, CDR1 is GTSNPN, CDR2 SVGIG (reference sequence). CDR3 length equals 17 residues. The V and J ends lost 0 bases and 1 base respectively, with 18 bases between them. DNA of the CDR3: TGTGCCTGGAGTGTACCTGAAAGACAGCTCAGTAACTATGGCTACACCTTC. As protein: CAWSVPERQLSNYGYTF.

Only one count was recorded for this clone. The genes are TRBV5-8 and TRBJ1-6; 8 nucleotides match TRBD1. V lost 5 bases, J lost 10 bases, and 11 bases stayed unmatched. The germline CDR1 and CDR2 sequences are SGHTS and YDEGEE. There are 15 residues in the CDR3. The CDR3 spells CASSHDRGLGSPLHF. In nucleotides, the CDR3 is TGTGCCAGCAGTCATGACAGGGGACTCGGCTCACCCCTCCACTTT.

The chain recombines TRBV28 with TRBJ2-7; 11 bases align to TRBD2. CDR3 size: 13 residues. CDR1 and CDR2 (germline): MDHEN, SYDVKM. The ends lost 6 bases at V and 5 bases at J; junction bases unmatched: 3. The CDR3 is CASRTSGSHEQYF. CDR3 nucleotides: TGTGCCAGCAGAACTAGCGGGAGCCACGAGCAGTACTTC.

V usage is TRBV11-2 and J usage is TRBJ2-2, with a tentative D call TRBD2 (5 bases). The CDR3 runs 16 residues. Trimming pared 0 bases from V and 1 base from J, leaving 9 bases between. Per the germline V gene, CDR1 is SGHAT and CDR2 is FQNNGV. The CDR3 loop reads CASSLDHGKNTGELFF. The CDR3 DNA sequence: TGTGCCAGCAGCTTAGATCACGGGAAGAACACCGGGGAGCTGTTTTTT.

The chain is built from TRBV7-8 and TRBJ1-2; D gene uncertain. The CDR3 covers 16 residues. Germline assignment: CDR1 SGHVS and CDR2 FQNEAQ. The V end was cut by 2 bases, the J end by 0 bases, with 13 bases between. CDR3 sequence (DNA): TGTGCCAGCAGCTTAACCCCCGCGGGAGCTAACTATGGCTACACCTTC. Translated: CASSLTPAGANYGYTF.

This clone showed up just once. The chain is built from TRBV9 and TRBJ1-3; TRBD1 might be the D (6 bases). The CDR3 sequence is 17 residues long. The V end was cut by 0 bases, the J end by 2 bases, with 15 bases between. In germline, CDR1 is SGDLS, CDR2 YYNGEE. For the CDR3, the DNA is TGTGCCAGCAGCGTAGAGGCGGCCGGGACACCTGGAAACACCATATATTTT. This gives the protein CASSVEAAGTPGNTIYF.